This T cell receptor beta chain was identified during a study of long-term antiretroviral therapy in people with HIV. General observations from the study: Post-ART samples showed increased diversity that remained below transplant donor control levels.

In the case of this clone: Antigen: not known.

The assay used was immunoSEQ (version v3.0), run at survey level. Profiled with immunoSEQ multiplex PCR; TCRdb holds only in-frame clones, not every one. The data show 20,000 to 25,000 clones, approximately 77% seen once. Trimming left V 4 bases short and J 7 bases short, with 20 bases between. The CDR3 totals 15 residues. Germline V gene lookup returns CDR1 SGHRS and CDR2 YFSETQ. The TCR sequence derives from a man aged 40-55 years with HIV. The input for sequencing was unsorted PBMCs, taken 2.4 years after starting antiretroviral therapy. This chain links TRBV5-1 with TRBJ1-2; D possibly corresponds to TRBD1 (5 bases). Written as DNA, the CDR3 is TGCGCCAGCAGCCCCTCAGCAGGGCTGGTAGGTGGCTACACCTTC. Its translation: CASSPSAGLVGGYTF. Complete variable domain (other parts from reference TRBV5-1 and TRBJ1-2): KAGVTQTPRYLIKTRGQQVTLSCSPISGHRSVSWYQQTPGQGLQFLFEYFSETQRNKGNFPGRFSGRQFSNSRSEMNVSTLELGDSALYLCASSPSAGLVGGYTFGSGTRLTVV.